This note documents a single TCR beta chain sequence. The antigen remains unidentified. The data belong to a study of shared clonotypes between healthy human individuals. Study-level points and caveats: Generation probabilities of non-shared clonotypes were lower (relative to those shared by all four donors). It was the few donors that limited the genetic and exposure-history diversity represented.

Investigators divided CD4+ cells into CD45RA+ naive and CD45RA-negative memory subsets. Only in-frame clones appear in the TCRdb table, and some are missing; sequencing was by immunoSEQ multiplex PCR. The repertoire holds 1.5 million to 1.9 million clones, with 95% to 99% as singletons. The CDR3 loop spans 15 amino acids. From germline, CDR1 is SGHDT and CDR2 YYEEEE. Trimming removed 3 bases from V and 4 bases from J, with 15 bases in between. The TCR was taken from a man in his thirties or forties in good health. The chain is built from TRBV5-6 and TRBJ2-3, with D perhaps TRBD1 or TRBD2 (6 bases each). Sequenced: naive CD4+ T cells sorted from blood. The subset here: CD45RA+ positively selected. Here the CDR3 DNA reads TGTGCCAGCAGCTCACGGGCGAGGGGGGCAGATACGCAGTATTTT. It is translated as CASSSRARGADTQYF.